This T cell receptor (beta chain) was obtained from a study of T cell responses to AZD1222 COVID-19 vaccine. The V end lost 3 bases, the J end lost 6 bases, and 13 bases lay between the germline ends. This CDR3 is 14 amino acids long. The germline CDR1 and CDR2 sequences are SGHAT and FQNNGV. Sequencing used immunoSEQ multiplex PCR; TCRdb keeps in-frame clones, though not all of them. The sample lists fewer than 150,000 clones, more than 75% occurring once. This clone was counted only a few times. The antigen remains undetermined. Study-wide points: None of the repertoires were sampled until the peak T cell response had passed. Spike-specific TCR breadth and depth rose after two AZD1222 doses.

The clonotype originates from an adult who received the AZD1222 COVID-19 vaccine. The sequencing here drew on peripheral blood, taken 28 days after the second AZD1222 dose. J is TRBJ2-3 and V is TRBV11-2; maybe TRBD2 (5 bases). The CDR3 is CASSLGGLTDTQYF. The CDR3 coding sequence is TGTGCCAGCAGCTTGGGCGGGCTGACGGATACGCAGTATTTT.